The 14 T cell receptor beta chains below come from one sample, sequenced in a study of T cells after yellow fever vaccination. TCRdb re-called the 5' RACE reads through MiXCR, storing one row per CDR3 protein. The sample records under 250,000 distinct CDR3 sequences, 6.9% being singletons. The specimen comprised CD4+ T cells sorted from PBMCs, sampled 15 days after the yellow fever booster vaccination. The receptors shown here come from a young man who received the YFV17D yellow fever vaccine.

This clonotype was seen more than once but under ten times. V gene TRBV20-1 combines with J gene TRBJ2-1, with 14 positions matching TRBD2. Unmatched junction bases numbered 7, after V lost 0 bases and J lost 0 bases. The germline gives CDR1 DFQATT, CDR2 SNEGSKA (reference sequence). This CDR3 comprises 19 residues. As DNA, the CDR3 is TGCAGTGCTAGAGACCCCCGGACTAGCGGGGGGAGCTCCTACAATGAGCAGTTCTTC. Its protein is CSARDPRTSGGSSYNEQFF.

This clonotype was detected ten times or more. The rearrangement links TRBV7-9 to TRBJ1-4, with D tentatively TRBD1 (5 bases). CDR1 is SEHNR, CDR2 FQNEAQ, per germline (reference sequence). This CDR3 has 14 residues. The V end lost 4 bases, the J end lost 3 bases, and 9 bases lay between the germline ends. The CDR3 here is CASSSQGANEKLFF. In nucleotides, the CDR3 is TGTGCCAGCAGCTCCCAGGGAGCTAATGAAAAACTGTTTTTT.

This clonotype was detected only a few times. The chain links TRBV13 to TRBJ1-2; D gene uncertain. The CDR3 has 15 amino acids. V was shortened by 0 bases and J by 0 bases, with 8 bases between the two germline ends. Germline lookup yields CDR1 PRHDT and CDR2 FYEKMQ (reference sequence). Here the CDR3 reads CASSLGRPANYGYTF. As DNA, the CDR3 is TGTGCCAGCAGCTTAGGTCGGCCTGCTAACTATGGCTACACCTTC.

This clonotype was recorded at least ten times. V and J are TRBV6-5 and TRBJ1-2; no clear D gene. The CDR3 extends over 13 amino acids. V was clipped by 6 bases and J by 5 bases, with 13 bases between them. Germline V lookup: CDR1 MNHEY, CDR2 SVGAGI. This chain's CDR3 is CASRGDSGYGYTF. The CDR3 coding sequence is TGTGCCAGCAGGGGAGACTCCGGGTATGGCTACACCTTC.

This clonotype appeared many times. The genes are TRBV5-1 and TRBJ2-2, with 7 nucleotides matching TRBD1. From germline, CDR1 is SGHRS and CDR2 YFSETQ. The CDR3 has 14 residues. Germline trimming cut 4 bases from V and 3 bases from J; bases unmatched to any gene: 3. CDR3 loop: CASSGTEYTGELFF. CDR3 in DNA: TGCGCCAGCAGCGGGACAGAGTACACCGGGGAGCTGTTTTTT.

This chain joins TRBV3-1 and TRBJ2-7; tentative D call: TRBD2 (5 bases). Trimming stripped 3 bases from V and 7 bases from J, with 10 bases between. From germline, CDR1 is LGHDT and CDR2 YNNKEL (reference sequence). The CDR3 consists of 12 residues. CDR3 protein: CASSHGKGEQYF. The CDR3 DNA reads TGTGCCAGCAGCCACGGGAAGGGTGAGCAGTACTTC.

In this sample, this clonotype turned up a few times. The chain combines TRBV5-1 with TRBJ2-7; D gene ambiguous. Germline V gene data show CDR1 as SGHRS and CDR2 as YFSETQ. Deletions cut 4 bases from V and 0 bases from J, with 11 bases between. The CDR3 consists of 14 residues. As DNA, the CDR3 is TGCGCCAGCAGCGCGACGGACGGCTCCTACGAGCAGTACTTC. It is translated as CASSATDGSYEQYF.

This chain uses TRBV20-1 with TRBJ1-6; a possible D gene is TRBD1 (6 bases). V was trimmed by 3 bases and J by 10 bases, leaving 13 bases between them. The germline CDR1 and CDR2 sequences are DFQATT and SNEGSKA (reference sequence). The CDR3 totals 13 residues. The CDR3 here is CSASKGGRSPLHF. As DNA, the CDR3 is TGCAGTGCTAGTAAGGGGGGACGGTCACCCCTCCACTTT.

This sequence joins TRBV11-2 and TRBJ2-5; 8 nucleotides align to TRBD2. In germline, CDR1 is SGHAT, CDR2 FQNNGV. This CDR3 has 15 amino acids. With 1 base clipped from V and 5 bases from J, the junction kept 6 bases outside the gene matches. CDR3 nucleotides: TGTGCCAGCAGCTTAGCACCAGCGGGAGCGGAGACCCAGTACTTC. It yields the protein CASSLAPAGAETQYF.

Remarks on this clonotype: The junction departs from germline at one end; a sequencing error may be responsible. The rearrangement joins TRBV25-1 to TRBJ2-7; 7 nucleotides agree with TRBD2. Per germline, CDR1 MGHDK and CDR2 SYGVNS. The CDR3 extends over 16 amino acids. CDR3 in amino acids: CASSDLTSPIPYDQYF. In DNA, the CDR3 is TGTGCCAGCAGTGATTTGACTAGCCCTATTCCGTACGACCAGTACTTC.

This clonotype was counted between two and nine times. The chain has TRBV7-6 and TRBJ2-1; the match to TRBD2 covers 8 bases. Losses at the gene ends were 1 base for V and 15 bases for J; bases not matched to a gene: 14. Germline CDR1 reads SGHVS; CDR2 reads FNYEAQ. The CDR3 is 15 residues long. CDR3 residues: CASSLERKGLGFLFF. Here the CDR3 DNA reads TGTGCCAGCAGCTTAGAACGGAAGGGACTAGGGTTTCTGTTCTTC. The whole variable domain, remainder taken from reference TRBV7-6 and TRBJ2-1, is GAGVSQSPRYKVTKRGQDVALRCDPISGHVSLYWYRQALGQGPEFLTYFNYEAQQDKSGLPNDRFSAERPEGSISTLTIQRTEQRDSAMYRCASSLERKGLGFLFFGPGTRLTVL.

This clonotype was detected many times. This chain connects TRBV12-3 or TRBV12-4 to TRBJ2-7; D is possibly TRBD1 or TRBD2 (6 bases each). V dropped 5 bases and J dropped 3 bases, with 11 bases sitting between them. The CDR3 runs to 13 residues. The DNA of the CDR3 is TGTGCCAGCAGTGCGAGGGGGGTCTACGAGCAGTACTTC. Residues: CASSARGVYEQYF.

The chain is built from TRBV5-6 and TRBJ2-7; D is uncertain. The CDR3 spans 15 residues. The germline V gene has CDR1 SGHDT and CDR2 YYEEEE. V lost 4 bases, J lost 5 bases, and 19 bases lay in between. CDR3 in amino acids: CASSPGLLGLNEQYF. In nucleotides, the CDR3 is TGTGCCAGCAGCCCCGGGCTCCTTGGGTTGAACGAGCAGTACTTC.

The rearrangement links TRBV12-5 to TRBJ1-2, with D hard to call. The length of the CDR3 is 14 residues. V shed 0 bases and J shed 2 bases, with 7 bases lying between them. Germline-derived CDR1 and CDR2 are LGHNT and FRNRAP. The CDR3 reads CASGLVLGNYGYTF. The CDR3 DNA sequence: TGTGCTAGTGGTTTGGTACTAGGGAACTATGGCTACACCTTC.